This entry describes one T cell receptor beta chain. The entry originates in a study of blood T cell repertoires in COVID-19. Study details: There were acute and convalescent COVID-19 samples, and they came from the United States, Italy and Spain. In each case, the material was cDNA or gDNA derived from T cells, B-cell-depleted T cells, or PBMCs.

In the study's own analysis: Quantification of nucleated cells was approximated via reference gene primer amplification. The protocol was immunoSEQ multiplex PCR, while the TCRdb copy is restricted to in-frame clones and leaves out a portion. V, J and clone size are taken as reported in that table, and D and trimming were inferred from the DNA itself. Found here are about 180,000 clones, 85% to 90% of them singletons; the top ten hold around 20%. CDR3 length: 15 residues. The V gene's germline CDR1 is SGHVS and CDR2 FQNEAQ. The V gene lost 5 bases and the J gene lost 2 bases, with 12 bases spanning the gap.

The sequence was collected from a man between 65 and 79 years old with active or convalescent COVID-19. The specimen was peripheral blood. The chain joins TRBV7-8 to TRBJ2-2; a possible D gene is TRBD1 (5 bases). As DNA, the CDR3 is TGTGCCAGCAGCACAACAGGCGCTAACACCGGGGAGCTGTTTTTT. Protein product: CASSTTGANTGELFF.